This T cell receptor (beta chain) was documented in a study of CD8 T cells in ankylosing spondylitis. Findings and limits, study-wide: In peripheral blood, disease-linked CD8+ clones occurred at relatively low frequencies. A TCR beta motif of about eight highly homologous variants appeared characteristic of ankylosing spondylitis blood. Certain motif variants had earlier been reported in reactive arthritis synovial fluid and blood.

This clonotype was seen a few times. The antigen remains undetermined. Using quantitative 5'-RACE with molecular barcodes, the authors made TCR beta libraries. Using its own MiXCR run on the 5' RACE reads, TCRdb lists one record per CDR3 protein. This sample has around 440,000 distinct CDR3 sequences, with approximately 17% found just once. The CDR3 loop spans 16 amino acids. J was trimmed by 7 bases and V by 3 bases; bases with no gene match: 10. Germline V gene lookup returns CDR1 LNHNV and CDR2 YYDKDF (reference sequence). The receptor was derived from a male donor with ankylosing spondylitis. The chain uses TRBV15 and TRBJ2-1, with 9 bases identical to TRBD2. The material sequenced was blood, either unsorted or a sorted T cell fraction (not recorded which). The DNA for the CDR3 is TGTGCCACCAGCAGGGAAAGCGGGAGGAGGAGAAATGAGCAGTTCTTC. The encoded protein is CATSRESGRRRNEQFF. Based on the CDR3 plus reference TRBV15 and TRBJ2-1, the full variable domain is DAMVIQNPRYQVTQFGKPVTLSCSQTLNHNVMYWYQQKSSQAPKLLFHYYDKDFNNEADTPDNFQSRRPNTSFCFLDIRSPGLGDTAMYLCATSRESGRRRNEQFFGPGTRLTVL.